This T cell receptor (beta chain) originates from a study of OX40 agonist ivuxolimab in advanced cancers. Overall study context: Patients were over 65% male with ages roughly 23 to 79, mean about 60.

The timepoints at which blood was sampled were baseline, cycle 4 day 1, and cycle 7 day 1. Turning to this clone: Its specificity is unknown.

V was clipped by 1 base and J by 0 bases, with 6 bases between them. Germline V lookup: CDR1 KGHSH, CDR2 LQKENI. The CDR3 runs to 14 residues. Findings of the study overall: Low normalized T-cell clonal expansion also characterized some of the nonresponders. Blood T cells, both CD4+ and CD8+, expanded clonally by week 6 at 0.1 to 3.0 mg/kg.

Profiling relied on immunoSEQ multiplex PCR, and the TCRdb table lists in-frame clones only, not all of them. Of roughly 96,000 clones detected, 84% appear once; the ten largest clones hold 4.5% to 6%. This clonotype originated in an adult with an advanced solid tumor such as melanoma, head and neck, liver or kidney cancer. Source: CD4+ or CD8+ T cells sorted from blood, taken in a trial of the OX40 agonist ivuxolimab. This chain joins TRBV18 and TRBJ1-1; D gene uncertain. The CDR3 here is CASSPQGVNTEAFF. The CDR3 nucleotides are TGTGCCAGCTCACCACAGGGTGTGAACACTGAAGCTTTCTTT.